Each of the 25 T cell receptor beta chains below was sequenced from the same sample in a study of blood T cell repertoires in COVID-19. Generated by immunoSEQ multiplex PCR, the TCRdb table keeps only in-frame clones and is missing some. The repertoire consists of 150,000 or so clones, with approximately 82% occurring once and the leading ten covering 15% to 20%. Specimen: PBMCs or T cells enriched from blood (not recorded which). The receptors come from a man between 60 and 75 years old who had recovered from COVID-19.

This chain uses TRBV29-1 with TRBJ1-2, with a tentative D call TRBD1 (5 bases). V dropped 0 bases and J dropped 3 bases, with 8 bases sitting between them. The germline CDR1 and CDR2 sequences are SQVTM and ANQGSEA. The CDR3 runs to 13 residues. CDR3 DNA: TGCAGCGTTGAAGAGGACAAGGACTATGGCTACACCTTC. This encodes CSVEEDKDYGYTF.

The V gene is TRBV28, the J gene TRBJ2-1; 8 bases align to TRBD1. Germline assignment: CDR1 MDHEN and CDR2 SYDVKM. The CDR3 is 15 residues long. The J segment lost 3 bases and the V segment lost 3 bases, leaving 4 bases of the junction unmatched. CDR3 DNA: TGTGCCAGCAGTTTTTTGACAGGGGTCTACAATGAGCAGTTCTTC. Translating it yields CASSFLTGVYNEQFF.

This chain links TRBV3-1 (or the pseudogene TRBV3-2) with TRBJ1-5; a weak D match, TRBD1 (6 bases). Germline CDR1 is LGHDT and CDR2 is YNNKEL (reference sequence). There are 14 residues in the CDR3. The germline V and J ends were trimmed by 8 bases and 4 bases, with 15 bases remaining between them. The CDR3 is CASGRDIKNQPQHF. The DNA for the CDR3 is TGTGCCAGCGGCCGGGACATTAAGAATCAGCCCCAGCATTTT.

The chain recombines TRBV30 with TRBJ1-5, with D unresolved. The germline gives CDR1 GTSNPN, CDR2 SVGIG (reference sequence). The CDR3 extends over 13 amino acids. V lost 2 bases and J 2 bases, leaving 7 bases between the germline ends. The CDR3 region is CAWSTGGNQPQHF. The CDR3 nucleotides are TGTGCCTGGAGTACGGGAGGCAATCAGCCCCAGCATTTT.

The CDR3 DNA reads TGTGCCAGCAGCTTATCTGCTAGCGGGGGGGTAAAGCAGTTCTTC. Translating gives CASSLSASGGVKQFF. The chain is built from TRBV11-1 and TRBJ2-1, with 12 nucleotides matching TRBD2. The CDR3 length is 15 residues. CDR1 is SGHAT, CDR2 FQDESV, per germline (reference sequence). V gave up 2 bases and J gave up 11 bases; unmatched junction bases: 7.

J is TRBJ2-3 and V is TRBV9; 15 nucleotides agree with TRBD2. CDR1 SGDLS and CDR2 YYNGEE come from the germline V gene. This CDR3 region has 19 residues. V lost 0 bases, J lost 6 bases, and 11 bases stayed unmatched. CDR3 sequence (DNA): TGTGCCAGCAGCGTAGCAGGAGGTGGACTAGCGGGAGGGCCGGATACGCAGTATTTT. This codes for CASSVAGGGLAGGPDTQYF.

The V and J genes are TRBV14 and TRBJ2-5; 9 bases are a match to TRBD1. The CDR3 has 15 residues. With V trimmed by 4 bases and J by 4 bases, 7 bases remained unmatched. Germline V gene lookup returns CDR1 SGHDN and CDR2 FVKESK. DNA for the CDR3: TGTGCCAGCAGCCGTCTACAGGGGGCCGGAGAGACCCAGTACTTC. Translated, it gives CASSRLQGAGETQYF.

The chain recombines TRBV5-1 with TRBJ1-3; TRBD1 agrees at 7 bases. Germline loops: CDR1 SGHRS, CDR2 YFSETQ. The junction had 3 bases not matched to a gene; V was cut back by 0 bases and J by 0 bases. This CDR3 has 16 residues. This CDR3 is CASSLAGQSSGNTIYF. Written as DNA, the CDR3 is TGCGCCAGCAGCTTGGCGGGACAGAGCTCTGGAAACACCATATATTTT.

The chain is built from TRBV28 and TRBJ2-1; 7 bases match TRBD1. Germline assignment: CDR1 MDHEN and CDR2 SYDVKM. The CDR3 runs to 14 residues. The J segment lost 7 bases and the V segment lost 7 bases, leaving 10 bases of the junction unmatched. DNA of the CDR3: TGTGCCAGCATCTTCCAGGGGGTTGGGAATGAGCAGTTCTTC. Amino acids: CASIFQGVGNEQFF.

The gene calls are TRBV6-2 or TRBV6-3 and TRBJ1-2; 11 nucleotides match TRBD1. The V segment lost 2 bases and the J segment 4 bases; nucleotides outside the gene matches: 3. Germline CDR1 and CDR2: MNHEY and SVGEGT. The CDR3 covers 15 residues. This chain's CDR3 is CASSYAGTGGYGYTF. CDR3 coding DNA: TGTGCCAGCAGTTACGCCGGGACAGGGGGCTATGGCTACACCTTC.

This chain joins TRBV6-5 and TRBJ1-2; D possibly corresponds to TRBD1 (6 bases). This CDR3 is built from 12 residues. Per the germline V gene, CDR1 is MNHEY and CDR2 is SVGAGI. V lost 6 bases and J lost 7, with 12 bases in between. The CDR3 protein is CASRRPRGGYTF. CDR3 nucleotide sequence: TGTGCCAGCAGACGACCCAGGGGTGGCTACACCTTC.

V gene TRBV6-1 combines with J gene TRBJ2-5, with 7 positions matching TRBD1. This CDR3 is 14 amino acids long. Unmatched junction bases numbered 10, after V lost 3 bases and J lost 9 bases. Germline CDR1 reads MNHNS; CDR2 reads SASEGT. The CDR3 nucleotides read TGTGCCAGCAGTGAGGCAGGGGGAATTCGGGCCCAGTACTTC. Encoded protein: CASSEAGGIRAQYF.

The sample holds a few counts of this clone. The chain couples TRBV3-1 (or the pseudogene TRBV3-2) to TRBJ1-6; possible D gene TRBD1, 6 bases. Germline CDR1 LGHDT, CDR2 YNNKEL (reference sequence). The V gene lost 1 base and the J gene lost 8 bases, with 9 bases spanning the gap. This CDR3 has 14 residues. CDR3 region: CASSQVTGYSPLHF. The CDR3, as DNA: TGTGCCAGCAGCCAAGTTACAGGGTATTCACCCCTCCACTTT.

The chain combines TRBV11-2 with TRBJ2-4; TRBD2 agrees at 15 bases. The CDR3 is made up of 13 amino acids. Per germline, CDR1 SGHAT and CDR2 FQNNGV. With V trimmed by 5 bases and J by 10 bases, 0 bases remained unmatched. CDR3 protein: CASSGTSGGIQYF. The DNA of the CDR3 is TGTGCCAGCAGCGGGACTAGCGGGGGGATTCAGTACTTC.

The gene calls are TRBV18 and TRBJ2-2; 7 bases align to TRBD1. CDR3 length equals 18 residues. CDR1 KGHSH and CDR2 LQKENI come from the germline V gene. With 3 bases clipped from V and 7 bases from J, the junction kept 17 bases outside the gene matches. The CDR3 loop is CASSPRTLGGASNGELFF. DNA of the CDR3: TGTGCCAGCTCACCGCGGACCTTAGGGGGCGCGTCGAACGGGGAGCTGTTTTTT.

The chain uses TRBV6-1 and TRBJ1-6; no definite D call. This CDR3 is 15 amino acids long. V lost 0 bases, J lost 5 bases, and 8 bases lay in between. Germline V gives CDR1 MNHNS, CDR2 SASEGT. The CDR3 nucleotides are TGTGCCAGCAGTGAAGCGGCCTTGCATAATTCACCCCTCCACTTT. This encodes CASSEAALHNSPLHF.

The CDR3 DNA is TGCGCCAGCACCGATCCCGATCAGGGGGCGCGGTACGAGCAGTACTTC. It yields the protein CASTDPDQGARYEQYF. The rearrangement joins TRBV5-1 to TRBJ2-7; TRBD1 aligns across 8 bases. The ends lost 6 bases at V and 4 bases at J; junction bases unmatched: 15. Looked up from germline, CDR1 is SGHRS and CDR2 is YFSETQ. The CDR3 is 16 residues long.

CDR3 protein: CASSFLPFLAGGTYEQYF. The DNA of the CDR3 is TGTGCCAGCAGCTTTCTTCCCTTCCTAGCGGGAGGTACCTACGAGCAGTACTTC. The rearrangement links TRBV5-5 to TRBJ2-7, with 11 bases identical to TRBD2. The junction had 12 bases not matched to a gene; V was cut back by 2 bases and J by 2 bases. CDR1 and CDR2 from the germline V gene are SGHKS and YYEKEE (reference sequence). The CDR3 totals 18 residues.

This chain links TRBV30 with TRBJ2-7, with 11 nucleotides matching TRBD2. V lost 0 bases and J lost 3; bases outside the gene matches: 1. The germline V gene has CDR1 GTSNPN and CDR2 SVGIG (reference sequence). This CDR3 has 14 amino acids. The CDR3 region has the DNA TGTGCCTGGAGTGTTCTAGCGGGGGGCTACGAGCAGTACTTC. Translating gives CAWSVLAGGYEQYF.

The rearrangement links TRBV18 to TRBJ2-7; 12 bases fit TRBD2. Looked up from germline, CDR1 is KGHSH and CDR2 is LQKENI. V trimming: 3 bases; J trimming: 4 bases; junction bases outside the gene matches: 10. CDR3 length: 17 amino acids. CDR3 DNA sequence: TGTGCCAGCTCACCCGGATCACTAGCGGGAGGTATATACGAGCAGTACTTC. Translating gives CASSPGSLAGGIYEQYF.

This clone showed up just a few times. The rearrangement uses TRBV3-1 (or the pseudogene TRBV3-2) and TRBJ2-7; D perhaps matches TRBD1 (6 bases). The CDR3 contains 13 residues. V lost 4 bases, J lost 7 bases, and 14 bases lay in between. Germline-derived CDR1 and CDR2 are LGHDT and YNNKEL (reference sequence). The CDR3, as DNA: TGTGCCAGCAGCCGAGGGACACCCAGAGAGCAGTACTTC. It is translated as CASSRGTPREQYF.

This chain joins TRBV5-8 and TRBJ2-2, with 7 bases that match TRBD2. Germline assignment: CDR1 SGHTS and CDR2 YDEGEE. V lost 0 bases to trimming and J lost 5 bases; unmatched junction nucleotides: 7. The length of the CDR3 is 16 residues. As DNA, the CDR3 is TGTGCCAGCAGCTTGGTTGGCGGGAGTGGTACCGGGGAGCTGTTTTTT. Amino acids: CASSLVGGSGTGELFF.

This clone was seen many times. The chain is built from TRBV15 and TRBJ2-5; D might be TRBD1 (7 bases). Germline CDR1 LNHNV, CDR2 YYDKDF (reference sequence). The CDR3 runs 18 residues. Trimming cost V 3 bases and J 2 bases, with 22 bases left between them. CDR3 nucleotides: TGTGCCACCAGCAGGGCTCTTCAGGAGGGGGCAACACAAGAGACCCAGTACTTC. Its protein is CATSRALQEGATQETQYF.

This clone has more than one count but fewer than ten. J is TRBJ2-1 and V is TRBV3-1 (or the pseudogene TRBV3-2); 12 nucleotides line up with TRBD2. The CDR3 is 14 residues long. Germline V gene lookup returns CDR1 LGHDT and CDR2 YNNKEL (reference sequence). Trimming removed 4 bases from V and 9 bases from J; junction bases left unmatched: 4. The chain's CDR3 is CASSPGLAGFEQFF. In DNA form, the CDR3 reads TGTGCCAGCAGCCCCGGACTAGCGGGATTTGAGCAGTTCTTC.

This chain joins TRBV3-1 (or the pseudogene TRBV3-2) and TRBJ1-5; D unclear. Trimming pared 1 base from V and 3 bases from J, leaving 10 bases between. This CDR3 spans 15 amino acids. Germline V lookup: CDR1 LGHDT, CDR2 YNNKEL (reference sequence). In nucleotides, the CDR3 is TGTGCCAGCAGCCAAGGAAACAGTCACAATCAGCCCCAGCATTTT. The encoded protein is CASSQGNSHNQPQHF.